This TCR beta chain is from a study of cytotoxic CD8 clonotypes in ibrutinib-treated CLL. Whole-study context: Response samples were drawn at a median of about eleven months of treatment, range 6 to 36. Mean per-sample yields comprised around 230,000 productive templates and tens of thousands of productive rearrangements.

CDR3 length: 13 residues. Trimming stripped 1 base from V and 4 bases from J, with 8 bases between. Looked up from germline, CDR1 is SGHNT and CDR2 is YYREEE (reference sequence). Clones were read by immunoSEQ multiplex PCR, and TCRdb kept only the in-frame ones, dropping some. The sample shows some 19,000 clones, over 75% of them seen only once. A remark on this clone: Its antigen remains unidentified.

Study-level points and caveats: Public clonotypes, rarely seen, contracted or held steady on treatment.

The receptor was isolated from a human donor with chronic lymphocytic leukemia. The sequences come from PBMCs, collected before ibrutinib treatment. The chain recombines TRBV5-4 with TRBJ2-5; TRBD2 might be the D (7 bases). CDR3 bases: TGTGCCAGCAGCTTGCGGGGGGCAGAGACCCAGTACTTC. Translating it yields CASSLRGAETQYF.